These 30 T cell receptor beta chains came from one sample sequenced in a study of cytotoxic CD8 clonotypes in ibrutinib-treated CLL. Using immunoSEQ multiplex PCR, the repertoire was profiled, and TCRdb retains in-frame clones only, with some absent. The table lists around 160,000 clones, roughly 84% of them singletons. The specimen was PBMCs, collected at disease progression, from a patient treated with ibrutinib. These TCRs come from a human donor with chronic lymphocytic leukemia.

In nucleotides, the CDR3 is TGTGCCAGCAGCCAATCTGGACTAGCGGGAGGGGGGGAGCAGTACTTC. The encoded protein is CASSQSGLAGGGEQYF. This rearrangement joins TRBV4-2 to TRBJ2-7; 15 nucleotides match TRBD2. This CDR3 has 16 amino acids. The germline V gene encodes CDR1 LGHNA and CDR2 YNFKEQ. V was clipped by 2 bases and J by 7 bases; unmatched bases: 6.

The genes are TRBV28 and TRBJ2-1, with D unresolved. Trimming shortened V by 6 bases and J by 5 bases, and 17 bases separated the two germline ends. Germline loops: CDR1 MDHEN, CDR2 SYDVKM. The CDR3 has 15 amino acids. For the CDR3, the DNA is TGTGCCAGCAGCCCAGGTGGAGTGGGTGACAATGAGCAGTTCTTC. Protein sequence: CASSPGGVGDNEQFF.

The J gene is TRBJ1-1, the V gene TRBV7-2; 8 nucleotides line up with TRBD1. Germline V gene data show CDR1 as SGHTA and CDR2 as FQGNSA. The CDR3 is made up of 14 amino acids. Trimming took 7 bases from V and 2 from J; bases not matched to a gene: 6. The CDR3 nucleotides read TGTGCCAGCACCTTGGACAGGGTTAACACTGAAGCTTTCTTT. This codes for CASTLDRVNTEAFF. Based on the CDR3 plus reference TRBV7-2 and TRBJ1-1, the full variable domain is GAGVSQSPSNKVTEKGKDVELRCDPISGHTALYWYRQSLGQGLEFLIYFQGNSAPDKSGLPSDRFSAERTGGSVSTLTIQRTQQEDSAVYLCASTLDRVNTEAFFGQGTRLTVV.

The V gene is TRBV9, the J gene TRBJ2-1, with TRBD2 identical over 13 bases. In germline, CDR1 is SGDLS, CDR2 YYNGEE. V lost 1 base to trimming and J lost 9 bases; unmatched junction nucleotides: 4. The CDR3 has 15 amino acids. The CDR3 DNA is TGTGCCAGCAGCGTACGACTAGCGGGAGGTGGTGAGCAGTTCTTC. Residues: CASSVRLAGGGEQFF.

The gene calls are TRBV5-6 and TRBJ2-7; no definite D call. V lost 0 bases, J lost 2 bases, and 6 bases lay in between. CDR3 length: 13 residues. Germline V gene data show CDR1 as SGHDT and CDR2 as YYEEEE. The CDR3 bases are TGTGCCAGCAGCTTGGACAGAGCCTACGAGCAGTACTTC. This encodes CASSLDRAYEQYF.

This sequence joins TRBV5-1 and TRBJ2-3; unclear D gene. V lost 3 bases and J lost 1, with 12 bases in between. The CDR3 loop spans 15 amino acids. Germline loops: CDR1 SGHRS, CDR2 YFSETQ. The CDR3 nucleotides read TGCGCCAGCAGCTCCCCAATGTGGGGCACAGATACGCAGTATTTT. Protein product: CASSSPMWGTDTQYF.

CDR3 coding DNA: TGTGCCAGCAGTTTATCGGTAGTTTCCTACGAGCAGTACTTC. Translated, it gives CASSLSVVSYEQYF. V and J are TRBV27 and TRBJ2-7, with no clear D. Germline lookup yields CDR1 MNHEY and CDR2 SMNVEV (reference sequence). The germline V and J ends were trimmed by 0 bases and 1 base, with 7 bases remaining between them. This CDR3 is built from 14 residues.

On this clone itself: This sample includes further DNA sequences coding for the same CDR3. The CDR3: CSVRTGGNTEAFF. The CDR3 DNA reads as TGCAGCGTGAGGACAGGGGGGAACACTGAAGCTTTCTTT. The chain couples TRBV29-1 to TRBJ1-1, with 10 bases identical to TRBD1. After removal of 6 bases from V and 1 base from J, the junction contained 2 bases not matched to a gene. There are 13 residues in the CDR3. The germline CDR1 and CDR2 sequences are SQVTM and ANQGSEA.

The chain joins TRBV5-1 to TRBJ2-3; 13 bases fit TRBD2. V shed 4 bases and J 3 bases; nucleotides not matched to a gene: 11. Germline CDR1 is SGHRS and CDR2 is YFSETQ. This CDR3 comprises 18 residues. The DNA for the CDR3 is TGCGCCAGCAGCACTGGACTAGCGGGAGTTTTGTGGACAGATACGCAGTATTTT. This codes for CASSTGLAGVLWTDTQYF.

This clone was seen once. The CDR3 protein is CASSYLLAGGPGEQFF. In DNA, the CDR3 is TGTGCCAGCAGTTACCTACTAGCGGGAGGGCCCGGTGAGCAGTTCTTC. This rearrangement joins TRBV6-5 to TRBJ2-1; TRBD2 matches 13 bases. The junction had 7 bases not matched to a gene; V was cut back by 2 bases and J by 9 bases. CDR1 and CDR2 (germline): MNHEY, SVGAGI. CDR3 length: 16 residues.

This chain connects TRBV6-5 to TRBJ2-3, with 8 bases fitting TRBD1. V dropped 4 bases and J dropped 4; count of bases not matched to a gene: 4. This CDR3 comprises 14 residues. Per germline, CDR1 MNHEY and CDR2 SVGAGI. CDR3 sequence (DNA): TGTGCCAGCAGTTTTGACAGGGGAGCAGATACGCAGTATTTT. Its protein is CASSFDRGADTQYF.

The genes are TRBV29-1 and TRBJ2-5; D remains unclear. The CDR3 loop spans 13 amino acids. Germline CDR1 reads SQVTM; CDR2 reads ANQGSEA. Trimming cost V 7 bases and J 1 base, with 13 bases left between them. The CDR3 loop is CSAPPNGQETQYF. CDR3 coding DNA: TGCAGCGCCCCTCCGAACGGCCAAGAGACCCAGTACTTC.

This chain's CDR3 is CASSGQANTGELFF. CDR3 DNA sequence: TGTGCCAGCAGTGGACAGGCGAACACCGGGGAGCTGTTTTTT. This rearrangement joins TRBV25-1 to TRBJ2-2; TRBD1 is a possible D gene (6 bases). Between the trimmed V and J ends, which lost 4 bases and 0 bases, there was a span of 6 bases. Looked up from germline, CDR1 is MGHDK and CDR2 is SYGVNS. The CDR3 is 14 residues long.

This chain connects TRBV5-1 to TRBJ1-3; possible D gene TRBD1, 5 bases. V was clipped by 0 bases and J by 2 bases, with 6 bases between them. Germline V gives CDR1 SGHRS, CDR2 YFSETQ. CDR3 length: 14 amino acids. CDR3 bases: TGCGCCAGCAGCTTGGCGACAGCTGGAAACACCATATATTTT. Protein sequence: CASSLATAGNTIYF. Filled out from reference TRBV5-1 and TRBJ1-3, the complete variable domain reads KAGVTQTPRYLIKTRGQQVTLSCSPISGHRSVSWYQQTPGQGLQFLFEYFSETQRNKGNFPGRFSGRQFSNSRSEMNVSTLELGDSALYLCASSLATAGNTIYFGEGSWLTVV.

The V gene is TRBV30, the J gene TRBJ1-1, with no clear D. CDR1 and CDR2 (germline): GTSNPN, SVGIG (reference sequence). This CDR3 is 13 amino acids long. V gave up 0 bases and J gave up 0 bases, with 5 bases separating them. CDR3 sequence: CAWSVTLNTEAFF. The DNA of the CDR3 is TGTGCCTGGAGTGTAACCTTGAACACTGAAGCTTTCTTT.

The V gene is TRBV5-1, the J gene TRBJ2-1; TRBD1 matches 9 bases. The CDR3 has 20 amino acids. Germline V gene lookup returns CDR1 SGHRS and CDR2 YFSETQ. Trimming removed 4 bases from V and 0 bases from J; junction bases left unmatched: 17. The CDR3 here is CASSGLWDRDPSSSYNEQFF. CDR3 coding DNA: TGCGCCAGCAGCGGGTTGTGGGACAGGGATCCTTCTAGCTCCTACAATGAGCAGTTCTTC.

This clone has just a few counts. The V gene is TRBV5-1, the J gene TRBJ2-7, with TRBD1 identical over 7 bases. The germline CDR1 and CDR2 sequences are SGHRS and YFSETQ. Trimming removed 5 bases from V and 5 bases from J; junction bases left unmatched: 13. CDR3 length: 15 residues. The DNA for the CDR3 is TGCGCCAGCAGTCTCTTCACAGGGGCTCTGGACGAGCAGTACTTC. Translated, it gives CASSLFTGALDEQYF.

This chain joins TRBV14 and TRBJ1-1; D is unresolved. V lost 0 bases and J 8 bases, leaving 10 bases between the germline ends. This CDR3 contains 13 residues. Germline CDR1 is SGHDN and CDR2 is FVKESK. The CDR3 DNA reads TGTGCCAGCAGCCAAGAACGCTCCAGCGAAGCTTTCTTT. Its protein product is CASSQERSSEAFF.

V gene TRBV15 combines with J gene TRBJ2-7, with 14 bases matching TRBD2. Germline V gene sequence: CDR1 LNHNV, CDR2 YYDKDF (reference sequence). Trimming cost V 0 bases and J 5 bases; bases outside gene matches: 6. The CDR3 runs 17 residues. The CDR3 region is CATSRDRLAGGLNEQYF. Here the CDR3 DNA reads TGTGCCACCAGCAGAGACCGACTAGCGGGAGGGCTAAACGAGCAGTACTTC.

This clone was observed a handful of times. The chain recombines TRBV29-1 with TRBJ2-5, with 10 bases fitting TRBD2. This CDR3 has 14 residues. CDR1 and CDR2 from the germline V gene are SQVTM and ANQGSEA. After removal of 3 bases from V and 4 bases from J, the junction contained 5 bases not matched to a gene. CDR3 nucleotides: TGCAGCGTTGAGCCTCTAGCGGGAGCAGAGACCCAGTACTTC. Its protein product is CSVEPLAGAETQYF.

The V and J genes are TRBV7-7 and TRBJ2-2; D possibly corresponds to TRBD2 (5 bases). The V end lost 4 bases, the J end lost 6 bases, and 15 bases lay between the germline ends. The CDR3 consists of 15 residues. The germline CDR1 and CDR2 sequences are SSHAT and FNYEAQ (reference sequence). Here the CDR3 reads CASSSIGGDAGELFF. The CDR3 DNA sequence: TGTGCCAGCAGCTCCATCGGAGGAGATGCCGGGGAGCTGTTTTTT.

The genes are TRBV4-1 and TRBJ2-7; 9 nucleotides agree with TRBD2. The CDR3 runs to 17 residues. Germline trimming cut 0 bases from V and 1 base from J; bases unmatched to any gene: 7. Germline V lookup: CDR1 MGHRA, CDR2 YSYEKL. Here the CDR3 reads CASSQDVESGGSYEQYF. For the CDR3, the DNA is TGCGCCAGCAGCCAAGATGTAGAAAGCGGGGGGTCCTACGAGCAGTACTTC.

This chain uses TRBV29-1 with TRBJ2-3; no clear D. Germline V gives CDR1 SQVTM, CDR2 ANQGSEA. The CDR3 is made up of 15 amino acids. Deletions cut 7 bases from V and 2 bases from J, with 19 bases between. CDR3 loop: CSGAASVRTTDTQYF. CDR3 bases: TGCAGCGGGGCGGCGTCCGTTCGGACCACAGATACGCAGTATTTT.

The genes are TRBV27 and TRBJ1-5; 8 nucleotides agree with TRBD1. Germline V gives CDR1 MNHEY, CDR2 SMNVEV (reference sequence). The CDR3 sequence is 16 residues long. Unmatched junction bases numbered 8, after V lost 6 bases and J lost 1 base. The CDR3 loop reads CASSLRGPGSNQPQHF. The DNA for the CDR3 is TGTGCCAGCAGCCTCAGGGGGCCGGGGAGCAATCAGCCCCAGCATTTT.

V is TRBV28 and J is TRBJ2-5; D unclear. Germline V lookup: CDR1 MDHEN, CDR2 SYDVKM. This CDR3 comprises 15 residues. V was clipped by 2 bases and J by 2 bases, with 12 bases between them. CDR3 region: CASSLASPGQETQYF. CDR3 DNA sequence: TGTGCCAGCAGTTTAGCCAGCCCCGGGCAAGAGACCCAGTACTTC.

The chain is built from TRBV4-3 and TRBJ2-7; 9 bases line up with TRBD2. V shed 3 bases, J shed 6 bases, and the junction held 12 bases outside the gene matches. This CDR3 is built from 16 residues. CDR1 is LGHNA, CDR2 YSLEER, per germline. The CDR3 sequence is CASSQGAAGGWSEQYF. CDR3 nucleotide sequence: TGCGCCAGCAGCCAGGGGGCGGCGGGAGGGTGGAGCGAGCAGTACTTC.

J is TRBJ2-1 and V is TRBV10-3; 8 positions match TRBD1. CDR3 length: 15 residues. J gave up 6 bases and V 6 bases, and 10 bases lay outside the gene matches. Germline-derived CDR1 and CDR2 are ENHRY and SYGVKD. CDR3 amino acids: CAIRDGQGVSNEQFF. As DNA, the CDR3 is TGTGCCATCAGGGACGGACAGGGAGTTTCCAATGAGCAGTTCTTC.

J is TRBJ2-6 and V is TRBV7-3; D not resolved. V was trimmed by 4 bases and J by 0 bases, leaving 7 bases between them. Germline V gene data show CDR1 as SGHTA and CDR2 as FQGTGA. This CDR3 has 15 residues. The CDR3 sequence is CASSSAHSGANVLTF. CDR3 sequence (DNA): TGTGCCAGCAGCTCGGCTCACTCTGGGGCCAACGTCCTGACTTTC.

The chain couples TRBV4-1 to TRBJ1-2, with D possibly TRBD1 on 6 matching bases. Germline V gene data show CDR1 as MGHRA and CDR2 as YSYEKL. The CDR3 length is 17 residues. With 3 bases removed from V and 3 bases from J, the gap between germline ends came to 20 bases. CDR3 DNA: TGCGCCAGCAGCCACGGCTGGGGGCAGGGAATATACTATGGCTACACCTTC. Protein: CASSHGWGQGIYYGYTF.

Concerning this clone: Distinct nucleotide sequences in the sample also encode this CDR3. The J gene is TRBJ2-3, the V gene TRBV5-1, with TRBD2 as a possible D gene (5 bases). V lost 0 bases, J lost 0 bases, and 5 bases lay in between. The germline V gene has CDR1 SGHRS and CDR2 YFSETQ. The CDR3 has 14 residues. The CDR3 coding sequence is TGCGCCAGCAGCTTGGGCGGGAGCACAGATACGCAGTATTTT. Protein product: CASSLGGSTDTQYF.